The next 25 T cell receptor beta chains were all read from a single sample in a study of OX40 agonist ivuxolimab in advanced cancers. To prepare the library, the immunoSEQ multiplex PCR assay was applied. The clones in this table, taken by TCRdb from immuneACCESS, are in-frame only. Not every clone is retained; where verified, under half of the shortfall comes from an unresolved V gene, and the cause of the rest is unknown. For this sample there are roughly 49,000 clones; roughly 88% appear just once. The top ten hold roughly 3.4% of the sample. The sequencing here drew on CD4+ or CD8+ T cells sorted from blood, taken in a trial of the OX40 agonist ivuxolimab. The receptors derive from an adult with an advanced solid tumor such as melanoma, head and neck, liver or kidney cancer.

The chain joins TRBV28 to TRBJ2-7, with TRBD2 matching 8 bases. CDR1 is MDHEN, CDR2 SYDVKM, per germline. Trimming at V came to 9 bases and at J to 2 bases, leaving 9 bases not matched to a gene. The CDR3 totals 14 residues. The CDR3 spells CASRPAGATYEQYF. The CDR3 region has the DNA TGTGCCAGTAGACCAGCGGGGGCTACCTACGAGCAGTACTTC. Full variable domain (rest looked up from reference TRBV28 and TRBJ2-7): DVKVTQSSRYLVKRTGEKVFLECVQDMDHENMFWYRQDPGLGLRLIYFSYDVKMKEKGDIPEGYSVSREKKERFSLILESASTNQTSMYLCASRPAGATYEQYFGPGTRLTVT.

The rearrangement links TRBV7-9 to TRBJ2-7; no firm D call. Germline V gene lookup returns CDR1 SEHNR and CDR2 FQNEAQ (reference sequence). The CDR3 has 12 residues. Trimming took 5 bases from V and 3 from J, leaving 8 bases between them. The CDR3 nucleotides read TGTGCCAGCAGCCTCATAGACTACGAGCAGTACTTC. Amino acids: CASSLIDYEQYF.

This chain joins TRBV2 and TRBJ1-5, with no clear D. Trimming cost V 3 bases and J 6 bases, with 15 bases left between them. Germline V gives CDR1 SNHLY, CDR2 FYNNEI. The CDR3 totals 15 residues. The CDR3 DNA follows: TGTGCCAGCAGTGACCCGGGCCGTGCCGGTCAGCCCCAGCATTTT. It yields the protein CASSDPGRAGQPQHF.

The J gene is TRBJ1-6, the V gene TRBV19; D may be TRBD1 (6 bases). The V gene's germline CDR1 is LNHDA and CDR2 SQIVND (reference sequence). CDR3 length equals 17 residues. V lost 5 bases to trimming and J lost 0 bases, with 14 bases between them. The CDR3 spells CASSPRTVPSYNSPLHF. In DNA, the CDR3 is TGTGCCAGTAGTCCGAGGACAGTGCCCTCCTATAATTCACCCCTCCACTTT.

The chain uses TRBV27 and TRBJ1-6, with TRBD1 matching over 8 bases. V lost 5 bases, J lost 6 bases, and 18 bases stayed unmatched. The CDR3 is made up of 19 amino acids. Germline V gene data show CDR1 as MNHEY and CDR2 as SMNVEV (reference sequence). CDR3 sequence: CASSPGWGQAYSSNSPLHF. The DNA for the CDR3 is TGTGCCAGCAGTCCAGGATGGGGACAGGCGTACTCTTCTAATTCACCCCTCCACTTT.

V is TRBV30 and J is TRBJ1-1; no clear D. The CDR3 loop spans 14 amino acids. The germline CDR1 and CDR2 sequences are GTSNPN and SVGIG (reference sequence). The germline V and J ends were trimmed by 1 base and 6 bases, with 15 bases remaining between them. CDR3 DNA: TGTGCCTGGAGTGCTATTGCTCGAAGCGCTGAAGCTTTCTTT. As protein: CAWSAIARSAEAFF.

This sequence joins TRBV5-6 and TRBJ2-2; possibly TRBD2 for D (5 bases). This CDR3 region has 16 residues. The V gene lost 3 bases and the J gene lost 0 bases, with 12 bases spanning the gap. The germline gives CDR1 SGHDT, CDR2 YYEEEE. The CDR3 is CASSYFFGANTGELFF. Here the CDR3 DNA reads TGTGCCAGCAGCTATTTCTTCGGGGCGAACACCGGGGAGCTGTTTTTT.

This clone came up once. The genes are TRBV7-9 and TRBJ1-6; 7 nucleotides align to TRBD1. Germline loops: CDR1 SEHNR, CDR2 FQNEAQ (reference sequence). Unmatched junction bases numbered 7, after V lost 4 bases and J lost 10 bases. This CDR3 contains 14 residues. Here the CDR3 DNA reads TGTGCCAGCAGCTCAGGGACAGCTCTCTCACCCCTCCACTTT. This sequence encodes CASSSGTALSPLHF.

The V call is TRBV19, the J call TRBJ2-2, with 15 bases fitting TRBD2. CDR3 length: 18 amino acids. In germline, CDR1 is LNHDA, CDR2 SQIVND (reference sequence). V gave up 4 bases and J gave up 5 bases; unmatched junction bases: 8. CDR3 amino acids: CASSRGLAGGWRTGELFF. CDR3 nucleotide sequence: TGTGCCAGTAGTAGGGGACTAGCGGGAGGTTGGAGGACCGGGGAGCTGTTTTTT.

V gene TRBV7-2 combines with J gene TRBJ1-5; weak D call: TRBD1 (6 bases). CDR1 is SGHTA and CDR2 is FQGNSA in the germline V gene. There are 15 residues in the CDR3. V lost 1 base to trimming and J lost 5 bases, with 12 bases between them. The CDR3 DNA is TGTGCCAGCAGCTTAGAAAGGGGGTCCGATCAGCCCCAGCATTTT. It encodes CASSLERGSDQPQHF.

V and J are TRBV29-1 and TRBJ1-4; possible D gene TRBD1, 5 bases. CDR1 SQVTM and CDR2 ANQGSEA come from the germline V gene. The CDR3 loop spans 14 amino acids. V gave up 6 bases and J gave up 7 bases, with 18 bases separating them. CDR3 coding DNA: TGCAGCGTGGGCCGGGACTCCCGTCGTGAAAAACTGTTTTTT. Encoded protein: CSVGRDSRREKLFF.

This clone was seen once. J is TRBJ1-1 and V is TRBV4-2, with TRBD1 as a possible D gene (6 bases). CDR3 length: 14 amino acids. The V gene's germline CDR1 is LGHNA and CDR2 YNFKEQ. V lost 5 bases to trimming and J lost 1 base, with 11 bases between them. The CDR3 protein is CASSKGHSNTEAFF. The CDR3 nucleotides are TGTGCCAGCAGCAAGGGACACTCGAACACTGAAGCTTTCTTT.

The chain is built from TRBV25-1 and TRBJ1-5; possibly TRBD1 for D (6 bases). The length of the CDR3 is 16 residues. Germline V CDR1 and CDR2: MGHDK, SYGVNS. V was clipped by 5 bases and J by 1 base, with 15 bases between them. CDR3 in DNA: TGTGCCAGCAGTCCTGGAGGGGGGCGAAGCAATCAGCCCCAGCATTTT. This codes for CASSPGGGRSNQPQHF.

V is TRBV7-6 and J is TRBJ2-1, with unresolved D. CDR3 size: 15 residues. The germline V gene has CDR1 SGHVS and CDR2 FNYEAQ. Deletions cut 2 bases from V and 9 bases from J, with 17 bases between. Here the CDR3 reads CASSLSPALKVEQFF. CDR3 nucleotides: TGTGCCAGCAGCTTATCCCCGGCCCTCAAGGTTGAGCAGTTCTTC. Full variable domain (remainder filled in from reference TRBV7-6 and TRBJ2-1): GAGVSQSPRYKVTKRGQDVALRCDPISGHVSLYWYRQALGQGPEFLTYFNYEAQQDKSGLPNDRFSAERPEGSISTLTIQRTEQRDSAMYRCASSLSPALKVEQFFGPGTRLTVL.

The CDR3 region has the DNA TGTGCCAGCAGTTTATATACGGGGAAGAACACTGAAGCTTTCTTT. This encodes CASSLYTGKNTEAFF. The V call is TRBV27, the J call TRBJ1-1; no definite D call. The V end was cut by 1 base, the J end by 1 base, with 10 bases between. CDR1 MNHEY and CDR2 SMNVEV come from the germline V gene (reference sequence). The CDR3 consists of 15 residues.

The rearrangement uses TRBV6-5 and TRBJ1-1; 10 bases are shared with TRBD1. The ends lost 5 bases at V and 4 bases at J; junction bases unmatched: 7. This CDR3 has 15 amino acids. Germline loops: CDR1 MNHEY, CDR2 SVGAGI. The CDR3 coding sequence is TGTGCCAGCAGTACAAGGGACAGGGGAGTCACTGAAGCTTTCTTT. It translates to CASSTRDRGVTEAFF.

This chain connects TRBV7-9 to TRBJ1-4; maybe TRBD1 (5 bases). Germline assignment: CDR1 SEHNR and CDR2 FQNEAQ (reference sequence). The ends were cut back, 1 base at V and 7 bases at J, with 10 bases in the middle. The length of the CDR3 is 14 residues. CDR3 coding DNA: TGTGCCAGCAGCTTAGGGGCAGGGAGTGAAAAACTGTTTTTT. It encodes CASSLGAGSEKLFF.

This clone has just one count. This sequence joins TRBV19 and TRBJ2-1; 7 bases match TRBD2. The ends lost 1 base at V and 7 bases at J; junction bases unmatched: 19. Germline CDR1 is LNHDA and CDR2 is SQIVND (reference sequence). This CDR3 has 19 amino acids. The CDR3 DNA reads TGTGCCAGTAGTATAGGCCTAGCGGAAACCAGGTACGGTTGGAATGAGCAGTTCTTC. It codes for CASSIGLAETRYGWNEQFF.

The J gene is TRBJ2-5, the V gene TRBV5-4; D possibly uses TRBD1 or TRBD2 (5 bases each). This CDR3 contains 15 residues. The germline CDR1 and CDR2 sequences are SGHNT and YYREEE (reference sequence). The V end lost 4 bases, the J end lost 4 bases, and 17 bases lay between the germline ends. CDR3 amino acids: CASSPPGPRAETQYF. DNA of the CDR3: TGTGCCAGCAGCCCCCCGGGACCTAGGGCAGAGACCCAGTACTTC.

V is TRBV9 and J is TRBJ1-5; D is perhaps TRBD1 (5 bases). Trimming took 4 bases from V and 7 from J, leaving 15 bases between them. CDR1 is SGDLS and CDR2 is YYNGEE in the germline V gene. The CDR3 length is 14 residues. The CDR3 is CASSPPGVGQPQHF. CDR3 coding DNA: TGTGCCAGCAGCCCACCGGGGGTCGGACAGCCCCAGCATTTT.

The chain recombines TRBV7-3 with TRBJ1-2, with D possibly being TRBD1 (6 bases). V lost 5 bases and J 2 bases, leaving 12 bases between the germline ends. Germline CDR1 and CDR2: SGHTA and FQGTGA. This CDR3 is 14 amino acids long. CDR3 nucleotides: TGTGCCAGCAGCCCCGGACAGACCAACTATGGCTACACCTTC. Encoded protein: CASSPGQTNYGYTF.

By share of the sample, this clone is medium-sized. The chain links TRBV25-1 to TRBJ1-1; weak D call: TRBD1 (5 bases). V lost 6 bases and J lost 7, with 15 bases in between. CDR1 MGHDK and CDR2 SYGVNS come from the germline V gene. The CDR3 spans 13 residues. CDR3 residues: CASRAGLFDEAFF. CDR3 bases: TGTGCCAGCAGAGCAGGGCTCTTCGATGAAGCTTTCTTT. Complete variable domain (other parts from reference TRBV25-1 and TRBJ1-1): EADIYQTPRYLVIGTGKKITLECSQTMGHDKMYWYQQDPGMELHLIHYSYGVNSTEKGDLSSESTVSRIRTEHFPLTLESARPSHTSQYLCASRAGLFDEAFFGQGTRLTVV.

V is TRBV5-6 and J is TRBJ2-6, with 12 nucleotides matching TRBD1. From germline, CDR1 is SGHDT and CDR2 YYEEEE. V shed 4 bases and J 3 bases; nucleotides not matched to a gene: 8. The CDR3 runs 18 residues. The CDR3, as DNA: TGTGCCAGCAGCGCCCCCGGGACAGGGGGCTTTGGGGCCAACGTCCTGACTTTC. This encodes CASSAPGTGGFGANVLTF. The entire variable domain, with the rest obtained from reference TRBV5-6 and TRBJ2-6, is as follows: DAGVTQSPTHLIKTRGQQVTLRCSPKSGHDTVSWYQQALGQGPQFIFQYYEEEERQRGNFPDRFSGHQFPNYSSELNVNALLLGDSALYLCASSAPGTGGFGANVLTFGAGSRLTVL.

This clone showed up just once. The chain employs TRBV7-6 and TRBJ2-1, with 7 bases identical to TRBD2. CDR3 length equals 15 residues. V gave up 3 bases and J gave up 2 bases; unmatched junction bases: 4. In germline, CDR1 is SGHVS, CDR2 FNYEAQ. CDR3 nucleotide sequence: TGTGCCAGCAGCTTTTTAGCGGGCCCCTACAATGAGCAGTTCTTC. Translating gives CASSFLAGPYNEQFF.

This chain links TRBV9 with TRBJ1-1; 8 bases match TRBD1. The V gene end was trimmed by 4 bases and the J gene end by 4 bases; junction bases not matched to a gene: 9. The CDR3 runs 15 residues. Germline CDR1 reads SGDLS; CDR2 reads YYNGEE. This chain's CDR3 is CASSSTGGGGTEAFF. Written as DNA, the CDR3 is TGTGCCAGCAGCTCCACAGGGGGGGGCGGCACTGAAGCTTTCTTT.